A single sample gave rise to the 18 T cell receptor beta chains below, sequenced in a study of shared clonotypes between healthy human individuals. Method: immunoSEQ multiplex PCR; TCRdb's copy keeps in-frame clones and lacks some. The data show about 490,000 clones, with roughly 85% seen just once and roughly 12% held by the top ten. Sequencing input: PBMCs. All receptors derive from a middle-aged woman in good health. Some clones in this sample may be carry-over from other donors' samples.

The J gene is TRBJ2-5, the V gene TRBV29-1; 8 nucleotides line up with TRBD1. The J call may be incorrect, as the DNA end agrees better with TRBJ2-7. In germline, CDR1 is SQVTM, CDR2 ANQGSEA. This CDR3 is built from 14 residues. The CDR3 DNA reads as TGCAGCGTTGATCGGACAGGGTCGACCTACGAGCAGTACTTC. Translation: CSVDRTGSTYEQYF.

The chain carries TRBV15 and TRBJ2-2, with TRBD2 identical over 11 bases. The trim removed 3 bases at V and 6 bases at J, leaving 15 bases unmatched. Germline values: CDR1 LNHNV, CDR2 YYDKDF (reference sequence). This CDR3 region has 19 residues. The chain's CDR3 is CATSREIAGGPISAGELFF. The CDR3 DNA sequence: TGTGCCACCAGCAGGGAAATAGCGGGAGGGCCCATTTCGGCCGGGGAGCTGTTTTTT.

The genes are TRBV28 and TRBJ1-2; TRBD1 agrees at 8 bases. Trimming took 7 bases from V and 2 from J; bases not matched to a gene: 6. CDR3 length equals 14 residues. Looked up from germline, CDR1 is MDHEN and CDR2 is SYDVKM. CDR3 residues: CASTLRTGNYGYTF. CDR3 DNA sequence: TGTGCCAGCACCTTACGGACAGGGAACTATGGCTACACCTTC.

This clone appeared a few times. The rearrangement joins TRBV18 to TRBJ1-1; possibly TRBD1 for D (6 bases). Germline CDR1 and CDR2: KGHSH and LQKENI. CDR3 length: 16 amino acids. V was pared by 6 bases and J by 4 bases, with 21 bases between. CDR3: CASSPPQGQMGTEAFF. For the CDR3, the DNA is TGTGCCAGCTCTCCGCCACAGGGTCAGATGGGCACTGAAGCTTTCTTT.

This chain connects TRBV5-1 to TRBJ1-1; TRBD1 agrees at 7 bases. Looked up from germline, CDR1 is SGHRS and CDR2 is YFSETQ. The CDR3 runs 14 residues. Trimming cost V 4 bases and J 4 bases; bases outside gene matches: 7. The CDR3 sequence is CASSLDRPGTEAFF. The CDR3 DNA reads as TGCGCCAGCAGCCTGGACAGGCCAGGCACTGAAGCTTTCTTT.

J is TRBJ2-5 and V is TRBV7-9; D remains unclear. The ends were cut back, 1 base at V and 1 base at J, with 7 bases in the middle. The CDR3 length is 14 residues. Germline assignment: CDR1 SEHNR and CDR2 FQNEAQ (reference sequence). CDR3 protein: CASSLVTGQETQYF. CDR3 sequence (DNA): TGTGCCAGCAGCTTAGTTACGGGCCAAGAGACCCAGTACTTC.

This chain's CDR3 is CAASRTRGITNEQFF. CDR3 bases: TGTGCCGCGTCAAGGACCAGGGGTATAACGAATGAGCAGTTCTTC. The chain links TRBV11-2 to TRBJ2-1; TRBD1 might be the D (6 bases). The CDR3 is 15 residues long. Germline CDR1 is SGHAT and CDR2 is FQNNGV. Trimming removed 11 bases from V and 7 bases from J, with 24 bases in between.

The chain employs TRBV2 and TRBJ2-2; D is possibly TRBD1 (6 bases). The germline V and J ends were trimmed by 6 bases and 0 bases, with 11 bases remaining between them. CDR3 length: 15 amino acids. Germline CDR1 reads SNHLY; CDR2 reads FYNNEI. CDR3 loop: CASSQQGSNTGELFF. The CDR3 DNA follows: TGTGCCAGCAGCCAACAGGGTTCGAACACCGGGGAGCTGTTTTTT.

The chain combines TRBV7-3 with TRBJ2-2; D unclear. The V end lost 5 bases, the J end lost 1 base, and 11 bases lay between the germline ends. Germline V CDR1 and CDR2: SGHTA, FQGTGA. This CDR3 is 15 amino acids long. The CDR3 DNA sequence: TGTGCCAGCAGCCCTCTCCGAGGGAACACCGGGGAGCTGTTTTTT. Translated: CASSPLRGNTGELFF.

V is TRBV10-2 and J is TRBJ2-7, with 7 bases that match TRBD2. The CDR3 totals 13 residues. The trim removed 5 bases at V and 6 bases at J, leaving 7 bases unmatched. The germline CDR1 and CDR2 sequences are WSHSY and SAAADI. CDR3 sequence (DNA): TGCGCCAGCAGTCAAACTCGCGGGAGCGAGCAGTACTTC. Its protein product is CASSQTRGSEQYF.

The chain is built from TRBV30 and TRBJ2-1, with D possibly matching TRBD2 (6 bases). CDR1 GTSNPN and CDR2 SVGIG come from the germline V gene (reference sequence). The CDR3 is made up of 14 amino acids. V was cut by 5 bases and J by 0 bases, with 11 bases left in between. The CDR3 DNA reads as TGTGCCTGGGGGGGACTTCACTCCTACAATGAGCAGTTCTTC. Its translation: CAWGGLHSYNEQFF.

The chain recombines TRBV7-8 with TRBJ1-3, with 9 bases that match TRBD1. CDR1 is SGHVS, CDR2 FQNEAQ, per germline. The CDR3 covers 14 residues. Trimming removed 7 bases from V and 1 base from J; junction bases left unmatched: 2. The CDR3 nucleotides are TGTGCCAGCACGGGGACAGGGTCTGGAAACACCATATATTTT. Translated: CASTGTGSGNTIYF.

On this clone itself: This same CDR3 is encoded by further DNA sequences in the sample. The rearrangement links TRBV6-5 to TRBJ2-6, with D perhaps matching TRBD1 (5 bases). In germline, CDR1 is MNHEY, CDR2 SVGAGI. V was trimmed by 5 bases and J by 0 bases, leaving 5 bases between them. The length of the CDR3 is 14 residues. The CDR3 protein is CASSRGSGANVLTF. CDR3 nucleotides: TGTGCCAGCAGTAGGGGCTCTGGGGCCAACGTCCTGACTTTC.

CDR3: CASTRGQASGEQFF. CDR3 sequence (DNA): TGTGCCAGCACCCGGGGACAAGCCTCCGGTGAGCAGTTCTTC. The J gene is TRBJ2-1, the V gene TRBV6-5, with D maybe TRBD1 (6 bases). V lost 7 bases and J 9 bases, leaving 19 bases between the germline ends. This CDR3 has 14 residues. Germline V gene lookup returns CDR1 MNHEY and CDR2 SVGAGI.

This rearrangement joins TRBV9 to TRBJ2-5; D is unclear. TRBJ2-7 explains the end of the DNA better; the J call may be wrong. Per germline, CDR1 SGDLS and CDR2 YYNGEE. This CDR3 contains 12 residues. The CDR3 DNA sequence: TGTGCCAGCAGCGGCGACGGCTACGAGCAGTACTTC. It yields the protein CASSGDGYEQYF.

The rearrangement links TRBV9 to TRBJ2-1; 10 bases align to TRBD2. Germline assignment: CDR1 SGDLS and CDR2 YYNGEE. CDR3 length: 16 amino acids. V was clipped by 0 bases and J by 8 bases; unmatched bases: 8. The CDR3 loop is CASSVDRLAGDDEQFF. The DNA of the CDR3 is TGTGCCAGCAGCGTAGACAGACTAGCGGGCGACGATGAGCAGTTCTTC.

This clone was recorded only once. For the CDR3, the DNA is TGTGTCAGAAGCCTGGGACAGATGAACACTGAAGCTTTCTTT. This gives the protein CVRSLGQMNTEAFF. This chain connects TRBV7-5 to TRBJ1-1; TRBD1, the table's D call, was not compared with the DNA. TRBV7-5 is shown as a pseudogene. The CDR3 covers 14 residues.

V is TRBV28 and J is TRBJ2-6; D is ambiguous. The germline gives CDR1 MDHEN, CDR2 SYDVKM. The CDR3 spans 16 residues. V dropped 7 bases and J dropped 0 bases, with 13 bases sitting between them. In nucleotides, the CDR3 is TGTGCCAGCACCCAGGCCGGTAGCTCTGGGGCCAACGTCCTGACTTTC. Translation: CASTQAGSSGANVLTF.